Following are 26 T cell receptor beta chains from one sample sequenced in a study of blood T cell repertoires in COVID-19 (dated by TCRdb to between 2020 and 2021). The library was generated by the immunoSEQ multiplex PCR assay. TCRdb holds this immuneACCESS table with in-frame rearrangements only. Some clones are missing; in checked studies, unresolved V genes explain under half, and the rest has no known cause. The sample profile shows about 140,000 clones; roughly three quarters of them were found once. In total, the top ten clones hold roughly 8.7% of the sample. Sequencing was performed on peripheral blood. The source of these receptors is a man in his fifties with active or convalescent COVID-19.

This sequence joins TRBV4-1 and TRBJ2-1, with D maybe TRBD2 (6 bases). Between the trimmed V and J ends, which lost 5 bases and 3 bases, there was a span of 11 bases. The CDR3 spans 14 residues. Germline assignment: CDR1 MGHRA and CDR2 YSYEKL. CDR3 amino acids: CASSGSGLYNEQFF. CDR3 in DNA: TGCGCCAGCAGCGGTAGCGGACTCTACAATGAGCAGTTCTTC.

The chain is built from TRBV28 and TRBJ1-2, with a weak D call TRBD1 (6 bases). Trimming removed 6 bases from V and 3 bases from J, with 14 bases in between. The CDR3 is 14 amino acids. The germline CDR1 and CDR2 sequences are MDHEN and SYDVKM. CDR3 DNA: TGTGCCAGCAGCAGCCGTAGGACAGACTATGGCTACACCTTC. It encodes CASSSRRTDYGYTF.

This clone has a count of ten or more. This chain links TRBV9 with TRBJ2-3; perhaps TRBD2 as D (5 bases). The CDR3 sequence is 16 residues long. The germline CDR1 and CDR2 sequences are SGDLS and YYNGEE. V was shortened by 0 bases and J by 2 bases, with 13 bases between the two germline ends. The CDR3 loop reads CASSVVPTSYTDTQYF. DNA for the CDR3: TGTGCCAGCAGCGTAGTCCCCACTAGTTACACAGATACGCAGTATTTT.

The rearrangement uses TRBV18 and TRBJ1-1, with 7 bases lining up with TRBD1. Germline assignment: CDR1 KGHSH and CDR2 LQKENI. The V segment lost 3 bases and the J segment 5 bases; nucleotides outside the gene matches: 6. This CDR3 is built from 14 residues. The CDR3, as DNA: TGTGCCAGCTCACCTAACAGGGGTGGGACTGAAGCTTTCTTT. This translates into CASSPNRGGTEAFF.

The rearrangement links TRBV2 to TRBJ2-7; TRBD1 matches at 8 bases. The CDR3 consists of 15 residues. Germline values: CDR1 SNHLY, CDR2 FYNNEI. V lost 6 bases, J lost 2 bases, and 9 bases stayed unmatched. DNA for the CDR3: TGTGCCAGCAGCCCAAACAGGGGGAGGACCTACGAGCAGTACTTC. It specifies CASSPNRGRTYEQYF.

V is TRBV28 and J is TRBJ1-3, with 8 bases fitting TRBD1. This CDR3 has 14 residues. V shed 2 bases and J 11 bases; nucleotides not matched to a gene: 8. Germline V gene lookup returns CDR1 MDHEN and CDR2 SYDVKM. CDR3 nucleotides: TGTGCCAGCAGTTTAGGGGGACAGGTATCTCCCATATATTTT. Translating gives CASSLGGQVSPIYF.

The rearrangement links TRBV19 to TRBJ2-6; 13 nucleotides match TRBD2. This CDR3 has 18 residues. V dropped 4 bases and J dropped 0; count of bases not matched to a gene: 3. Germline CDR1 LNHDA, CDR2 SQIVND (reference sequence). CDR3 protein: CASSTGLAGHSGANVLTF. CDR3 nucleotide sequence: TGTGCCAGTAGTACGGGACTAGCGGGACACTCTGGGGCCAACGTCCTGACTTTC.

This clone was counted once. The gene calls are TRBV28 and TRBJ1-5; 10 bases agree with TRBD1. This CDR3 is 15 amino acids long. Germline-derived CDR1 and CDR2 are MDHEN and SYDVKM. With V trimmed by 6 bases and J by 7 bases, 9 bases remained unmatched. Here the CDR3 reads CASSLLTGGRQPQHF. In DNA, the CDR3 is TGTGCCAGCAGCCTTTTGACAGGGGGCAGGCAGCCCCAGCATTTT.

The chain employs TRBV24-1 and TRBJ1-2; 9 nucleotides line up with TRBD1. Germline V gene sequence: CDR1 KGHDR, CDR2 SFDVKD. The CDR3 has 13 amino acids. Germline trimming cut 4 bases from V and 6 bases from J; bases unmatched to any gene: 2. CDR3 coding DNA: TGTGCCACCAGTGAACAGGGGGCCGATGGCTACACCTTC. Its translation is CATSEQGADGYTF.

The rearrangement uses TRBV7-8 and TRBJ2-1; no clear D. Trimming removed 4 bases at V and 7 bases at J, with 5 bases between. The V gene's germline CDR1 is SGHVS and CDR2 FQNEAQ. The CDR3 loop spans 11 amino acids. The CDR3 here is CASSSKNEQFF. DNA of the CDR3: TGTGCCAGCAGCTCTAAAAATGAGCAGTTCTTC.

CDR3 sequence: CASSQVPRSGNTIYF. The DNA of the CDR3 is TGTGCCAGCAGCCAAGTCCCGAGATCTGGAAACACCATATATTTT. The chain carries TRBV3-1 (or the pseudogene TRBV3-2) and TRBJ1-3, with D unresolved. CDR1 and CDR2 from the germline V gene are LGHDT and YNNKEL (reference sequence). Trimming removed 1 base at V and 1 base at J, with 8 bases between. The CDR3 length is 15 residues.

This chain links TRBV9 with TRBJ1-4; TRBD1 matches 8 bases. J gave up 7 bases and V 3 bases, and 8 bases lay outside the gene matches. The length of the CDR3 is 15 residues. Germline CDR1 SGDLS, CDR2 YYNGEE. The DNA for the CDR3 is TGTGCCAGCAGCGAAAAACAGGGGGGCGGTGAAAAACTGTTTTTT. It encodes CASSEKQGGGEKLFF.

This rearrangement joins TRBV5-1 to TRBJ1-2; D gene uncertain. Per the germline V gene, CDR1 is SGHRS and CDR2 is YFSETQ. The CDR3 length is 15 residues. V lost 0 bases and J 2 bases, leaving 11 bases between the germline ends. The CDR3 nucleotides read TGCGCCAGCAGCTTGGCCCACACGGGGAACTATGGCTACACCTTC. Protein sequence: CASSLAHTGNYGYTF.

This chain uses TRBV10-3 with TRBJ1-1, with D possibly being TRBD1 (5 bases). The CDR3 sequence is 13 residues long. CDR1 and CDR2 (germline): ENHRY, SYGVKD. Trimming pared 3 bases from V and 3 bases from J, leaving 8 bases between. CDR3 DNA sequence: TGTGCCATCAGTGAAATCAGGGACACTGAAGCTTTCTTT. Protein sequence: CAISEIRDTEAFF.

This rearrangement joins TRBV28 to TRBJ2-7; 7 bases are shared with TRBD1. Looked up from germline, CDR1 is MDHEN and CDR2 is SYDVKM. This CDR3 region has 13 residues. Trimming took 8 bases from V and 7 from J; bases not matched to a gene: 11. CDR3 nucleotide sequence: TGTGCCAGCGAAGGGGGCGCCCCGGGGGAGCAGTACTTC. It is translated as CASEGGAPGEQYF.

The chain employs TRBV7-9 and TRBJ2-7, with D unresolved. With 2 bases removed from V and 6 bases from J, the gap between germline ends came to 14 bases. The CDR3 is 14 residues long. Germline-derived CDR1 and CDR2 are SEHNR and FQNEAQ (reference sequence). In DNA form, the CDR3 reads TGTGCCAGCAGCTTAAGTTCTGCTCTCGGCGAGCAGTACTTC. Translated: CASSLSSALGEQYF.

The chain links TRBV5-1 to TRBJ2-7, with a tentative D call TRBD1 (8 bases). The germline V and J ends were trimmed by 2 bases and 5 bases, with 17 bases remaining between them. CDR3 size: 15 residues. Per germline, CDR1 SGHRS and CDR2 YFSETQ. The CDR3 loop is CASSLRTGRGDEQYF. CDR3 DNA: TGCGCCAGCAGCTTAAGGACAGGGAGGGGGGACGAGCAGTACTTC.

This clone was seen only once. This chain uses TRBV5-1 with TRBJ2-1; 8 nucleotides agree with TRBD1. This CDR3 contains 14 residues. The J segment lost 9 bases and the V segment lost 4 bases, leaving 9 bases of the junction unmatched. Germline V gene lookup returns CDR1 SGHRS and CDR2 YFSETQ. DNA for the CDR3: TGCGCCAGCAGCCTCTCGACAGGGGATGTTGAGCAGTTCTTC. Its protein is CASSLSTGDVEQFF.

This clone was seen only a few times. The chain is built from TRBV10-1 and TRBJ2-2, with TRBD2 matching 12 bases. CDR3 size: 16 residues. From germline, CDR1 is WNHNN and CDR2 SYGVQD (reference sequence). The trim removed 4 bases at V and 8 bases at J, leaving 8 bases unmatched. CDR3 nucleotide sequence: TGCGCCAGCAGTGTGACTAGCGGGAGTCCGACTGGGGAGCTGTTTTTT. It codes for CASSVTSGSPTGELFF.

The genes are TRBV29-1 and TRBJ2-7, with D tentatively TRBD2 (5 bases). This CDR3 has 13 amino acids. Germline-derived CDR1 and CDR2 are SQVTM and ANQGSEA. V lost 2 bases and J lost 2, with 10 bases in between. This chain's CDR3 is CSVESDFPYEQYF. The CDR3 DNA reads as TGCAGCGTTGAATCGGACTTCCCCTACGAGCAGTACTTC.

The chain combines TRBV27 with TRBJ2-2; 9 positions agree with TRBD2. Per germline, CDR1 MNHEY and CDR2 SMNVEV (reference sequence). J lost 3 bases, V lost 3 bases, and 2 bases had no gene match. The CDR3 has 15 residues. Written as DNA, the CDR3 is TGTGCCAGCAGTTTGGGCGGGAGGGACACCGGGGAGCTGTTTTTT. Translated, it gives CASSLGGRDTGELFF.

V and J are TRBV2 and TRBJ2-7; 10 positions match TRBD2. Germline CDR1 is SNHLY and CDR2 is FYNNEI. CDR3 length: 13 residues. V shed 9 bases and J 6 bases; nucleotides not matched to a gene: 8. The CDR3 nucleotides are TGTGCCAGGGCGGGGCTAGCGGGAGTCGAGCAGTACTTC. Its protein product is CARAGLAGVEQYF.

The chain recombines TRBV11-2 with TRBJ1-1, with D perhaps matching TRBD1 (5 bases). The CDR3 contains 14 residues. V lost 5 bases, J lost 5 bases, and 15 bases lay in between. The germline CDR1 and CDR2 sequences are SGHAT and FQNNGV. The CDR3 loop reads CASSQARGLTEAFF. The CDR3 bases are TGTGCCAGCAGCCAAGCGCGGGGGTTAACTGAAGCTTTCTTT.

J is TRBJ2-7 and V is TRBV6-2 or TRBV6-3; D unclear. Germline assignment: CDR1 MNHEY and CDR2 SVGEGT. Between the trimmed V and J ends, which lost 6 bases and 1 base, there was a span of 16 bases. The CDR3 is made up of 15 amino acids. The CDR3 here is CASSRNSLGSYEQYF. CDR3 DNA: TGTGCCAGCAGCCGAAACTCCCTAGGTTCCTACGAGCAGTACTTC.

The rearrangement joins TRBV5-1 to TRBJ2-3; TRBD1 aligns across 10 bases. The germline V gene encodes CDR1 SGHRS and CDR2 YFSETQ. The V gene end was trimmed by 4 bases and the J gene end by 1 base; junction bases not matched to a gene: 6. This CDR3 comprises 16 residues. CDR3 DNA: TGCGCCAGCAGCCTGACAGGGGGCGCGGGCACAGATACGCAGTATTTT. It specifies CASSLTGGAGTDTQYF.

The chain employs TRBV6-4 and TRBJ1-2; 8 bases match TRBD1. The CDR3 totals 14 residues. CDR1 and CDR2 from the germline V gene are MRHNA and SNTAGT. J gave up 7 bases and V 1 base, and 5 bases lay outside the gene matches. DNA for the CDR3: TGTGCCAGCAGTGACTTTGACAGGGGAGGTGGCTACACCTTC. Translation: CASSDFDRGGGYTF.